Below, 21 T cell receptor beta chains from the same sample are listed, as sequenced in a study of regulatory T cells in long-lasting Graves disease. Combining iRepertoire HTBI primers with Arm-PCR of CDR3 regions, the authors built TCR beta libraries. MiXCR, run by TCRdb on the multiplex PCR reads, gives a single entry per CDR3 protein. The table lists about 310,000 distinct CDR3 sequences, 22% of them singletons, with just over 55% in the top ten. As to time point: persistent/refractory GD, antithyroid drugs over 5 years with positive TRAb. Preparation of the TCR library used RNA extracted from PBMCs. The input for sequencing was peripheral blood mononuclear cells (PBMCs), taken when the disease was refractory, from a patient treated with antithyroid drugs. Source of these receptors: a female donor with Graves disease.

This clonotype was recorded at least ten times. The V call is TRBV29-1, the J call TRBJ2-5; a weak D match, TRBD2 (5 bases). CDR3 length: 12 amino acids. V shed 5 bases and J shed 0 bases, with 7 bases lying between them. Germline values: CDR1 SQVTM, CDR2 ANQGSEA. The CDR3 DNA reads TGCAGCGTTAGAGGGTACCAAGAGACCCAGTACTTC. This codes for CSVRGYQETQYF.

The chain is built from TRBV18 and TRBJ2-7; D is uncertain. The V end lost 6 bases, the J end lost 2 bases, and 14 bases lay between the germline ends. The CDR3 covers 14 residues. The germline V gene has CDR1 KGHSH and CDR2 LQKENI. The CDR3 region is CASSDDLSPYEQYF. CDR3 nucleotides: TGTGCCAGCTCTGATGACCTCTCCCCCTACGAGCAGTACTTC.

This clonotype was detected many times. The V and J genes are TRBV28 and TRBJ2-5; maybe TRBD2 (5 bases). The V end was cut by 6 bases, the J end by 5 bases, with 19 bases between. This CDR3 has 15 residues. Germline lookup yields CDR1 MDHEN and CDR2 SYDVKM. In DNA, the CDR3 is TGTGCCAGCAGCCTCCCCGGTAATCGGGGTGAGACCCAGTACTTC. Translating gives CASSLPGNRGETQYF.

About this clonotype: A read error may be the cause here, since a much bigger clone is one base away. V usage is TRBV30 and J usage is TRBJ1-1; D is possibly TRBD1 (6 bases). The CDR3 covers 14 residues. Germline CDR1 and CDR2: GTSNPN and SVGIG (reference sequence). The CDR3 sequence is CAWSVLDRNTGAFF. The CDR3 DNA reads TGTGCCTGGAGTGTCCTCGACAGGAACACTGGAGCTTTCTTT. Filled out from reference TRBV30 and TRBJ1-1, the complete variable domain reads SQTIHQWPATLVQPVGSPLSLECTVEGTSNPNLYWYRQAAGRGLQLLFYSVGIGQISSEVPQNLSASRPQDRQFILSSKKLLLSDSGFYLCAWSVLDRNTGAFFGQGTRLTVV.

The sample holds a few counts of this clonotype. The DNA of the CDR3 is TGTGCCAGCCTTCTCAGAACGGGAGGCACAGATACGCAGTATTTT. This codes for CASLLRTGGTDTQYF. The rearrangement joins TRBV6-1 to TRBJ2-3; TRBD2 is a possible D gene (6 bases). V was trimmed by 8 bases and J by 1 base, leaving 16 bases between them. The CDR3 covers 15 residues. Germline V gene lookup returns CDR1 MNHNS and CDR2 SASEGT.

The genes are TRBV7-9 and TRBJ1-6; D is unclear. The CDR3 is 18 amino acids. The germline gives CDR1 SEHNR, CDR2 FQNEAQ (reference sequence). Trimming pared 1 base from V and 0 bases from J, leaving 13 bases between. The CDR3 loop reads CASSLGSGMSSYNSPLHF. CDR3 sequence (DNA): TGTGCCAGCAGCTTAGGTTCTGGGATGAGCTCCTATAATTCACCCCTCCACTTT.

This clonotype has ten or more counts. The chain links TRBV3-1 to TRBJ2-5; D possibly matches TRBD1 or TRBD2 (6 bases each). Germline-derived CDR1 and CDR2 are LGHDT and YNNKEL (reference sequence). There are 16 residues in the CDR3. V lost 0 bases to trimming and J lost 4 bases, with 15 bases between them. For the CDR3, the DNA is TGTGCCAGCAGCCAAGACGTGGGGGGCCCCATAGAGACCCAGTACTTC. Protein sequence: CASSQDVGGPIETQYF.

This clonotype was observed many times. The chain is built from TRBV7-8 and TRBJ1-2; possible D gene TRBD1, 5 bases. This CDR3 contains 11 residues. The germline gives CDR1 SGHVS, CDR2 FQNEAQ. Trimming removed 4 bases at V and 10 bases at J, with 10 bases between. The CDR3 nucleotides are TGTGCCAGCAGCTCATCAGGGACCTACACCTTC. Amino acids: CASSSSGTYTF.

This clonotype appeared a few times. The V call is TRBV7-8, the J call TRBJ1-2; D is perhaps TRBD1 (5 bases). Germline V gives CDR1 SGHVS, CDR2 FQNEAQ. CDR3 size: 15 residues. V gave up 2 bases and J gave up 1 base, with 11 bases separating them. CDR3 sequence (DNA): TGTGCCAGCAGCTTACAGGGCCCTTTTAACTATGGCTACACCTTC. Protein product: CASSLQGPFNYGYTF.

This clonotype was observed many times. This chain links TRBV28 with TRBJ1-3; no clear D gene. Trimming took 6 bases from V and 0 from J, leaving 9 bases between them. This CDR3 region has 14 residues. Per the germline V gene, CDR1 is MDHEN and CDR2 is SYDVKM. Written as DNA, the CDR3 is TGTGCCAGCAGGCCTGGCAACTCTGGAAACACCATATATTTT. This translates into CASRPGNSGNTIYF. Full variable domain (outside the CDR3, taken from reference TRBV28 and TRBJ1-3): DVKVTQSSRYLVKRTGEKVFLECVQDMDHENMFWYRQDPGLGLRLIYFSYDVKMKEKGDIPEGYSVSREKKERFSLILESASTNQTSMYLCASRPGNSGNTIYFGEGSWLTVV.

A note on this clonotype: With a much larger clone just one base away, this may be a read error. The chain is built from TRBV7-6 and TRBJ1-2; 7 bases agree with TRBD1. The CDR3 runs to 13 residues. The V gene end was trimmed by 4 bases and the J gene end by 4 bases; junction bases not matched to a gene: 3. CDR1 and CDR2 from the germline V gene are SGHVS and FNYEAQ. CDR3 amino acids: CASSSGQTYGYTF. Here the CDR3 DNA reads TGTGCCAGCAGCTCGGGACAGACCTATGGCTACACCTTC.

At least ten counts were recorded for this clonotype. This chain uses TRBV24-1 with TRBJ2-5; 7 bases agree with TRBD1. V lost 5 bases, J lost 4 bases, and 9 bases stayed unmatched. Germline values: CDR1 KGHDR, CDR2 SFDVKD. This CDR3 has 15 residues. The CDR3 is CATSGTGTEAETQYF. As DNA, the CDR3 is TGTGCCACCAGTGGGACGGGGACAGAAGCAGAGACCCAGTACTTC.

This clonotype was counted between two and nine times. This chain links TRBV11-2 with TRBJ2-1, with D perhaps matching TRBD2 (6 bases). The CDR3 has 18 residues. Looked up from germline, CDR1 is SGHAT and CDR2 is FQNNGV. V shed 1 base and J shed 8 bases, with 24 bases lying between them. CDR3 loop: CASSLALSSDLIQYEQFF. The CDR3, as DNA: TGTGCCAGCAGCTTAGCCCTTTCTAGCGACCTAATACAATATGAGCAGTTCTTC.

A few counts support this clonotype. This chain uses TRBV4-1 with TRBJ2-6; D perhaps matches TRBD2 (6 bases). The CDR3 spans 15 residues. V was shortened by 0 bases and J by 4 bases, with 7 bases between the two germline ends. Germline V gene lookup returns CDR1 MGHRA and CDR2 YSYEKL. CDR3 nucleotide sequence: TGCGCCAGCAGCCAAGATCGGGGGGGGGCCAACGTCCTGACTTTC. Translation gives CASSQDRGGANVLTF.

In its sample, this clonotype was seen many times. This chain links TRBV29-1 with TRBJ2-5; 7 nucleotides line up with TRBD2. V was clipped by 6 bases and J by 5 bases; unmatched bases: 9. This CDR3 spans 13 amino acids. Germline V lookup: CDR1 SQVTM, CDR2 ANQGSEA. The CDR3 here is CSVSGWGGETQYF. CDR3 nucleotide sequence: TGCAGCGTATCAGGGTGGGGGGGGGAGACCCAGTACTTC.

CDR3 sequence: CAWSRDREIYNEQFF. The CDR3 DNA reads as TGTGCCTGGAGTCGCGACAGGGAAATCTACAATGAGCAGTTCTTC. V usage is TRBV30 and J usage is TRBJ2-1, with TRBD1 identical over 7 bases. Germline CDR1 is GTSNPN and CDR2 is SVGIG (reference sequence). CDR3 length equals 15 residues. V was pared by 2 bases and J by 3 bases, with 7 bases of the junction left unmatched.

At least ten counts were recorded for this clonotype. The chain is built from TRBV12-3 or TRBV12-4 and TRBJ2-1, with D perhaps matching TRBD2 (6 bases). V lost 3 bases and J lost 5, with 17 bases in between. The CDR3 has 16 residues. The CDR3 sequence is CASSFAGLAINNEQFF. In DNA, the CDR3 is TGTGCCAGCAGTTTTGCCGGGCTAGCGATAAACAATGAGCAGTTCTTC.

Ten or more counts support this clonotype. The chain carries TRBV3-1 and TRBJ1-2, with a weak D call TRBD1 (5 bases). Trimming removed 5 bases at V and 5 bases at J, with 12 bases between. There are 13 residues in the CDR3. Looked up from germline, CDR1 is LGHDT and CDR2 is YNNKEL (reference sequence). The CDR3 DNA reads TGTGCCAGCAGCAGAGCGACAGATTATGGCTACACCTTC. This gives the protein CASSRATDYGYTF.

This sequence joins TRBV7-2 and TRBJ2-7; TRBD1 is a possible D gene (6 bases). The V gene's germline CDR1 is SGHTA and CDR2 FQGNSA. V lost 2 bases to trimming and J lost 7 bases, with 12 bases between them. This CDR3 is built from 13 residues. The CDR3 bases are TGTGCCAGCAGCTTAATGGGGGCGGAGGAGCAGTACTTC. It specifies CASSLMGAEEQYF.

V usage is TRBV28 and J usage is TRBJ2-1, with 12 bases fitting TRBD2. V shed 3 bases, J shed 6 bases, and the junction held 6 bases outside the gene matches. CDR1 and CDR2 from the germline V gene are MDHEN and SYDVKM. The CDR3 is 16 residues long. The CDR3 protein is CASSFFLAGGFNEQFF. In nucleotides, the CDR3 is TGTGCCAGCAGTTTCTTTCTAGCGGGAGGGTTCAATGAGCAGTTCTTC.

This clonotype was seen only a few times. This chain connects TRBV20-1 to TRBJ1-6, with D perhaps matching TRBD1 (5 bases). The germline CDR1 and CDR2 sequences are DFQATT and SNEGSKA (reference sequence). This CDR3 contains 14 residues. Trimming shortened V by 4 bases and J by 9 bases, and 16 bases separated the two germline ends. The CDR3 nucleotides read TGCAGTGCTAAAAATCAGGGTGGGCGTTCACCCCTCCACTTT. This gives the protein CSAKNQGGRSPLHF.